The sequence of this TCR beta chain was determined in a study of T-cell reconstitution after alpha-beta-depleted transplantation in children. The CDR3 spans 15 residues. The V end was cut by 2 bases, the J end by 2 bases, with 10 bases between. Germline V gene sequence: CDR1 KGHSH, CDR2 LQKENI. Unique molecular identifiers tagged the TCRbeta library. TCRdb re-called the PCR reads with MiXCR, one entry per CDR3 protein. The sample contains approximately 270,000 distinct CDR3 sequences, around 9.6% of which appear only once. The receptor's source is a human donor who donated a stem cell graft to a child with SCID. The input for sequencing was PBMCs from the stem cell graft donor, taken from the stem cell graft. The chain carries TRBV18 and TRBJ1-3; perhaps TRBD1 as D (6 bases). Here the CDR3 reads CASSPSGVAGNTIYF. The CDR3 DNA reads TGTGCCAGCTCACCATCAGGGGTGGCTGGAAACACCATATATTTT. The full variable domain, rest sourced from reference TRBV18 and TRBJ1-3, is NAGVMQNPRHLVRRRGQEARLRCSPMKGHSHVYWYRQLPEEGLKFMVYLQKENIIDESGMPKERFSAEFPKEGPSILRIQQVVRGDSAAYFCASSPSGVAGNTIYFGEGSWLTVV.